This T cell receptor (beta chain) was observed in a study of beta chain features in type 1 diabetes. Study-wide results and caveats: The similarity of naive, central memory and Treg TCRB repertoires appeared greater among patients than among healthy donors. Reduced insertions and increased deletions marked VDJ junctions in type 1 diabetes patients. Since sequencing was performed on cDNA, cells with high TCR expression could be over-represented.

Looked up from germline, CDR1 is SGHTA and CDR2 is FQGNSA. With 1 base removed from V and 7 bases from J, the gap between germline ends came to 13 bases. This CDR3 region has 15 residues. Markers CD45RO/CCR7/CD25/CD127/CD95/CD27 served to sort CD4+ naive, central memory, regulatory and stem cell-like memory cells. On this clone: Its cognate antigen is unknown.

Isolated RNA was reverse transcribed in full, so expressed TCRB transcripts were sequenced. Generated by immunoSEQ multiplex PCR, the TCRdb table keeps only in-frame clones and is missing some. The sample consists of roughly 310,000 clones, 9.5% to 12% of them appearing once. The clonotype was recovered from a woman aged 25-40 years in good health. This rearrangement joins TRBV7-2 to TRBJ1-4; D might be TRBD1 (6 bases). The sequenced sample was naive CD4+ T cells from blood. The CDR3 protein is CASSLVRGGIEKLFF. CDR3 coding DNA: TGTGCCAGCAGCTTAGTGAGGGGGGGCATTGAAAAACTGTTTTTT. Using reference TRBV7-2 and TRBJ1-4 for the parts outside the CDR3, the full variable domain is GAGVSQSPSNKVTEKGKDVELRCDPISGHTALYWYRQSLGQGLEFLIYFQGNSAPDKSGLPSDRFSAERTGGSVSTLTIQRTQQEDSAVYLCASSLVRGGIEKLFFGSGTQLSVL.